This T cell receptor beta chain appears in the sequencing data of a study of response to subunit inactivated influenza vaccine. Turning to this clonotype: The target antigen is unknown.

In TCRdb, the RT-PCR reads were re-called with MiXCR into one record per CDR3 protein. The data show 600,000 to 700,000 distinct CDR3 sequences, 14% seen once. Between the trimmed V and J ends, which lost 0 bases and 6 bases, there was a span of 17 bases. In germline, CDR1 is LNHNV, CDR2 YYDKDF (reference sequence). The CDR3 is made up of 17 amino acids. Findings and caveats of the study: It was suggested by the authors that few new T cells are recruited by each seasonal influenza vaccination.

The source is a middle-aged man who received an inactivated influenza vaccine. V usage is TRBV15 and J usage is TRBJ2-2, with D perhaps matching TRBD2 (6 bases). The input for sequencing was PBMCs from blood, taken 14 to 15 days before vaccination. The CDR3 coding sequence is TGTGCCACCAGCAGAGATTTCATGCGGGATCGGTCCGGGGAGCTGTTTTTT. Encoded protein: CATSRDFMRDRSGELFF.